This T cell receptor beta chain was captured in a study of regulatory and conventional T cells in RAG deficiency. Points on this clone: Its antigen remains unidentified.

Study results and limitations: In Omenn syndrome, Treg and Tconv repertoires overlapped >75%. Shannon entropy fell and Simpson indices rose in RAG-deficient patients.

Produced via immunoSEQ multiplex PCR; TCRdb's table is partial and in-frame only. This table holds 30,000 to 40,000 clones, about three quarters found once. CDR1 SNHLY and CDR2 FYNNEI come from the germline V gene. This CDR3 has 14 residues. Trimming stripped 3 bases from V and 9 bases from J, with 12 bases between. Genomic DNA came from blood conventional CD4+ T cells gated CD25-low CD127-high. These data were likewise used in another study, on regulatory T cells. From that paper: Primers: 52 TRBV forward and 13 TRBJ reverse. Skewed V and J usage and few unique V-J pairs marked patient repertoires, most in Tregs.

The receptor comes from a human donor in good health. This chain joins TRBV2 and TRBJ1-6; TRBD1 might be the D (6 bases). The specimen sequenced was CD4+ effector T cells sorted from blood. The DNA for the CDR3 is TGTGCCAGCAGTGACCCAGGGGAGTCTTCACCCCTCCACTTT. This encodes CASSDPGESSPLHF. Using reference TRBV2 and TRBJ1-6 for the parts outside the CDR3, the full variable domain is EPEVTQTPSHQVTQMGQEVILRCVPISNHLYFYWYRQILGQKVEFLVSFYNNEISEKSEIFDDQFSVERPDGSNFTLKIRSTKLEDSAMYFCASSDPGESSPLHFGNGTRLTVT.